This T cell receptor (beta chain) was sequenced during a study of cytotoxic CD8 clonotypes in ibrutinib-treated CLL. Across the study: The patient breakdown showed about ten relapsed/refractory and under 16 treatment-naive cases, with under 18 IGHV unmutated. Response sampling came at median 12 months of treatment, ranging roughly 6 to 36 months.

Concerning this clone: What it binds is not known.

Notes on the study in general: Ibrutinib response saw clonality rise, and progression saw it return toward baseline.

This CDR3 contains 13 residues. Looked up from germline, CDR1 is MNHEY and CDR2 is SMNVEV (reference sequence). The V end was cut by 2 bases, the J end by 3 bases, with 5 bases between. About 2 micrograms of genomic DNA from cryopreserved PBMCs went into TCR beta libraries. The protocol was immunoSEQ multiplex PCR, while the TCRdb copy is restricted to in-frame clones and leaves out a portion. There are about 14,000 clones in the sample; more than 60% occur only once, and about 5% lies in the top ten. Sequenced material: PBMCs, taken before ibrutinib treatment. This receptor was obtained from a human donor with chronic lymphocytic leukemia. This sequence joins TRBV27 and TRBJ1-5; no reliable D call. The CDR3 spells CASSLVANQPQHF. Here the CDR3 DNA reads TGTGCCAGCAGTTTAGTGGCCAATCAGCCCCAGCATTTT.